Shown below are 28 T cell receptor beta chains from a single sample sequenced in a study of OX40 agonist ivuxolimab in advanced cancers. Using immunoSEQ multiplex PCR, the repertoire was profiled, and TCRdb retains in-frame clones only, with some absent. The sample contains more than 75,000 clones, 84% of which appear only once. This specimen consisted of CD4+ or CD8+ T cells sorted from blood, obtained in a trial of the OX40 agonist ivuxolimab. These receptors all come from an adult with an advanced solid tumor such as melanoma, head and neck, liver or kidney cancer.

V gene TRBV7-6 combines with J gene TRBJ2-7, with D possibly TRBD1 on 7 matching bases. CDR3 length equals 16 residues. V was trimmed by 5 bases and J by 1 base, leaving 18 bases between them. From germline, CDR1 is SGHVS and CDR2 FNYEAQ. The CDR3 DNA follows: TGTGCCAGCAGCGCGTCCTACAGGGGAGGTTCCTACGAGCAGTACTTC. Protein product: CASSASYRGGSYEQYF. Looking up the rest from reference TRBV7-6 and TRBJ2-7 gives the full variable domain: GAGVSQSPRYKVTKRGQDVALRCDPISGHVSLYWYRQALGQGPEFLTYFNYEAQQDKSGLPNDRFSAERPEGSISTLTIQRTEQRDSAMYRCASSASYRGGSYEQYFGPGTRLTVT.

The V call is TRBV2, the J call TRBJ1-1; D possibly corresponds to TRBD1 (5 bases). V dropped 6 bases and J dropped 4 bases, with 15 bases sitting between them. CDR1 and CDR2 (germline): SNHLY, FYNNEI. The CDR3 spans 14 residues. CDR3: CASRRDQLATEAFF. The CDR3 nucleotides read TGTGCCAGCAGGAGGGACCAGTTGGCCACTGAAGCTTTCTTT. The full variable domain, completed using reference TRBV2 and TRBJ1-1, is EPEVTQTPSHQVTQMGQEVILRCVPISNHLYFYWYRQILGQKVEFLVSFYNNEISEKSEIFDDQFSVERPDGSNFTLKIRSTKLEDSAMYFCASRRDQLATEAFFGQGTRLTVV.

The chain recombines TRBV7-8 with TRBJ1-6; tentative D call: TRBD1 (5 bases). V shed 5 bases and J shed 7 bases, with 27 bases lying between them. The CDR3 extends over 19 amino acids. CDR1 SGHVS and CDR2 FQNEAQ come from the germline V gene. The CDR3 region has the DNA TGTGCCAGCAGCACTAGCGGAGGGGCAGGGTCGGGTTGGAATTCACCCCTCCACTTT. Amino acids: CASSTSGGAGSGWNSPLHF.

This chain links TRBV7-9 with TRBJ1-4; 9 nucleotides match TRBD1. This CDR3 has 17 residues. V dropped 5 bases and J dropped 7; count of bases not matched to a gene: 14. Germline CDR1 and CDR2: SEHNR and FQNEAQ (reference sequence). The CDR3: CASSPGQPGQGGEKLFF. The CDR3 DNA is TGTGCCAGCAGCCCGGGGCAACCGGGACAGGGAGGTGAAAAACTGTTTTTT. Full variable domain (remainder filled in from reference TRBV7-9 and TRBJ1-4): DTGVSQNPRHKITKRGQNVTFRCDPISEHNRLYWYRQTLGQGPEFLTYFQNEAQLEKSRLLSDRFSAERPKGSFSTLEIQRTEQGDSAMYLCASSPGQPGQGGEKLFFGSGTQLSVL.

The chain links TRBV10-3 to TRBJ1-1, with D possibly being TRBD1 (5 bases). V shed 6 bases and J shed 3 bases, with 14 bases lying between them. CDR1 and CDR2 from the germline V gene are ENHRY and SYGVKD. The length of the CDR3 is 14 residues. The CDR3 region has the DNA TGTGCCATCAGGGGGATCAGGGAGGACACTGAAGCTTTCTTT. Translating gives CAIRGIREDTEAFF.

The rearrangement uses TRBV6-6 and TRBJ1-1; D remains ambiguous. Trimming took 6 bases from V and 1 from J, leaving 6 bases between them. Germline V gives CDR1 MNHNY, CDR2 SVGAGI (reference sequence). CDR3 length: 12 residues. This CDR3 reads CASSTQNTEAFF. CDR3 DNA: TGTGCCAGCAGCACACAGAACACTGAAGCTTTCTTT.

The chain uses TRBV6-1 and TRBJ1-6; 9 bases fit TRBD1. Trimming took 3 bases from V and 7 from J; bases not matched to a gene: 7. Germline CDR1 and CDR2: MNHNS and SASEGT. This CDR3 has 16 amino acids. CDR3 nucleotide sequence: TGTGCCAGCAGTGACTTCCCGGGACAGGGAAATTCACCCCTCCACTTT. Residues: CASSDFPGQGNSPLHF.

Here the CDR3 reads CASSALLSSYNSPLHF. The CDR3 nucleotides read TGTGCCAGTAGTGCACTGTTGAGCTCCTATAATTCACCCCTCCACTTT. The gene calls are TRBV19 and TRBJ1-6; D gene uncertain. Germline CDR1 and CDR2: LNHDA and SQIVND (reference sequence). V was clipped by 5 bases and J by 0 bases, with 11 bases between them. This CDR3 contains 16 residues.

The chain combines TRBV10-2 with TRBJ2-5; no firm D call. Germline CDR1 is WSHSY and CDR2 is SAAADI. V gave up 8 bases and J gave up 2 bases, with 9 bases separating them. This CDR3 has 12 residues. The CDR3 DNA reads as TGCGCCAGCGCCCTAAAACAAGAGACCCAGTACTTC. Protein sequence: CASALKQETQYF.

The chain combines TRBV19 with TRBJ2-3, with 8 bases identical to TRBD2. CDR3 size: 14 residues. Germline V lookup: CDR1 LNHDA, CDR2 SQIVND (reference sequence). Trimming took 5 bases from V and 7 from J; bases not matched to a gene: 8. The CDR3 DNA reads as TGTGCCAGTAGTCCCGGGGGGGGGCAAAATACGCAGTATTTT. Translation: CASSPGGGQNTQYF.

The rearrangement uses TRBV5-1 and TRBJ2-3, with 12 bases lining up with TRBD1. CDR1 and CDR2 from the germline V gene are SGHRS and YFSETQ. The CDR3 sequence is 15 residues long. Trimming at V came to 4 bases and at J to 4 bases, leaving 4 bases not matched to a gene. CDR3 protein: CASSPGQGASDTQYF. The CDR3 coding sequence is TGCGCCAGCAGCCCGGGACAGGGGGCGTCAGATACGCAGTATTTT.

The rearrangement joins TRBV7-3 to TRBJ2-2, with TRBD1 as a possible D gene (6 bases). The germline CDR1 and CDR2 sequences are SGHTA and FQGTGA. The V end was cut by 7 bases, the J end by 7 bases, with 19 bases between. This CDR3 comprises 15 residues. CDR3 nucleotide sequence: TGTGCCAGCACATACCAACAGGGCCGGGGCGGGGAGCTGTTTTTT. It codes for CASTYQQGRGGELFF.

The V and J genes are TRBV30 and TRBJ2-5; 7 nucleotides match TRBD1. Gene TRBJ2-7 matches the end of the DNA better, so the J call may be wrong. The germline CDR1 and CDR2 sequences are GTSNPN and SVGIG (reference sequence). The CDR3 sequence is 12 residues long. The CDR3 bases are TGTGCCTGGCGACAGGGTGGATACGAGCAGTACTTC. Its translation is CAWRQGGYEQYF.

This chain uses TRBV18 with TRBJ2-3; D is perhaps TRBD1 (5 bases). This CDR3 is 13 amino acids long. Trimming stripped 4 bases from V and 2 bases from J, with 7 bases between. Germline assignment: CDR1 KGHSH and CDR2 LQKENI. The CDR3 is CASSRQSTDTQYF. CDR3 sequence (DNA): TGTGCCAGCTCACGACAGTCCACAGATACGCAGTATTTT.

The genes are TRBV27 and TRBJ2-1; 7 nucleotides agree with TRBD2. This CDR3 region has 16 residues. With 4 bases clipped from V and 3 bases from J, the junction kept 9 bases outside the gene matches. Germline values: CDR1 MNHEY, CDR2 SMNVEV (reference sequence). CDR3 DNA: TGTGCCAGCAGTTCCAGCGGGGCCGCTTACTACAATGAGCAGTTCTTC. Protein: CASSSSGAAYYNEQFF.

CDR3 loop: CASSQGQPQHF. CDR3 sequence (DNA): TGTGCCAGCAGCCAGGGGCAGCCCCAGCATTTT. The chain is built from TRBV6-1 and TRBJ1-5; TRBD1 might be the D (6 bases). Germline CDR1 reads MNHNS; CDR2 reads SASEGT. The CDR3 has 11 amino acids. Trimming left V 6 bases short and J 7 bases short, with 7 bases between.

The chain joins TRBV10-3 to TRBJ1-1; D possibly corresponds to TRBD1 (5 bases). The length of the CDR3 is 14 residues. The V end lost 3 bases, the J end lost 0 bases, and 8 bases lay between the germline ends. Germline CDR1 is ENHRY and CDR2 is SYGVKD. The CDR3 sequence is CAISEGDLNTEAFF. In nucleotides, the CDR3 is TGTGCCATCAGTGAAGGGGATCTGAACACTGAAGCTTTCTTT.

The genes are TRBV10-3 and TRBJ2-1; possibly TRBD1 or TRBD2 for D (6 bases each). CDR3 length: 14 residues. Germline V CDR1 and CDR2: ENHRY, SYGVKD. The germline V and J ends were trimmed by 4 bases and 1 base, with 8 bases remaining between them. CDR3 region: CAISGGASYNEQFF. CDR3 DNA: TGTGCCATCAGTGGGGGGGCATCCTACAATGAGCAGTTCTTC.

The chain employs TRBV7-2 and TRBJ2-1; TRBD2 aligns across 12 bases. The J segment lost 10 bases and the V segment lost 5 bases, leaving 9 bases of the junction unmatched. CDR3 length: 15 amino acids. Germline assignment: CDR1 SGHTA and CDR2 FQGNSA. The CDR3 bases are TGTGCCAGCAGCGGAAGACTAGCGGGGGACCCCGAGCAGTTCTTC. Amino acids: CASSGRLAGDPEQFF.

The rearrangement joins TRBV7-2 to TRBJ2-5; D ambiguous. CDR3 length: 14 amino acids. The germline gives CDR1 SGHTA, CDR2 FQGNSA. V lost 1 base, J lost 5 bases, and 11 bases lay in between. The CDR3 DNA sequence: TGTGCCAGCAGCTTAGGCCCAGGTTGGGAGACCCAGTACTTC. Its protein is CASSLGPGWETQYF.

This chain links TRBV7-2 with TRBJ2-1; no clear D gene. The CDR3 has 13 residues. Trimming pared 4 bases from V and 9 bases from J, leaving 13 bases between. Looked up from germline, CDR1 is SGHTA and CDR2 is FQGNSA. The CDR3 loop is CASSSYSMGEQFF. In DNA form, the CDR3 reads TGTGCCAGCAGCTCATATAGCATGGGTGAGCAGTTCTTC.

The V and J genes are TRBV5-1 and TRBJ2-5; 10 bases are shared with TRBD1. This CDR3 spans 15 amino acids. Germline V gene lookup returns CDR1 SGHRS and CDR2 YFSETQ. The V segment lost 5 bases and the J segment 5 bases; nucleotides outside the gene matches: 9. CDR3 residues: CASRATGTGDETQYF. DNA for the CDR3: TGCGCCAGCAGGGCCACCGGGACAGGGGATGAGACCCAGTACTTC.

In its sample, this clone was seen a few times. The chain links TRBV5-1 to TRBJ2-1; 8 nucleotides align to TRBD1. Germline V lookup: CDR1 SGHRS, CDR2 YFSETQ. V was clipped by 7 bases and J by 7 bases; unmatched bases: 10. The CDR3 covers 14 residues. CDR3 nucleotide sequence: TGCGCCAGCGCGATAACGACAGGGGCTAATGAGCAGTTCTTC. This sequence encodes CASAITTGANEQFF.

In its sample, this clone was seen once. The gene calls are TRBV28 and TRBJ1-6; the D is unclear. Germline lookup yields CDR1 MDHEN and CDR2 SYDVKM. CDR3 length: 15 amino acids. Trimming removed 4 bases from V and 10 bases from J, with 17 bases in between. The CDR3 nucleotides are TGTGCCAGCAGTTCTGAGGAGTTTAGGGAATCACCCCTCCACTTT. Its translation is CASSSEEFRESPLHF. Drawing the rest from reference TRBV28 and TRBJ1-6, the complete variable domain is DVKVTQSSRYLVKRTGEKVFLECVQDMDHENMFWYRQDPGLGLRLIYFSYDVKMKEKGDIPEGYSVSREKKERFSLILESASTNQTSMYLCASSSEEFRESPLHFGNGTRLTVT.

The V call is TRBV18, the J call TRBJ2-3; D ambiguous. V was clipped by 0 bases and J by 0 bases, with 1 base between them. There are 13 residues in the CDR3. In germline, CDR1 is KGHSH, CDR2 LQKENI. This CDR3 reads CASSPPSTDTQYF. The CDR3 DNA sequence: TGTGCCAGCTCACCACCCAGCACAGATACGCAGTATTTT.

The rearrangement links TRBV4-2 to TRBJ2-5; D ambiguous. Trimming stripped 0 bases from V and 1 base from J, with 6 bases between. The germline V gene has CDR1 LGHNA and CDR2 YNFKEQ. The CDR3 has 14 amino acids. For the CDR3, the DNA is TGTGCCAGCAGCCAAGATAGACTCCAAGAGACCCAGTACTTC. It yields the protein CASSQDRLQETQYF.

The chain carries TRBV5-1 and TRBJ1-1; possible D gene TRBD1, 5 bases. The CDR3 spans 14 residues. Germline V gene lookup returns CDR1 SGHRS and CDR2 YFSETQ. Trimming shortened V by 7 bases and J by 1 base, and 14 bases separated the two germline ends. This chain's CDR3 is CASSLWGWNTEAFF. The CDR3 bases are TGCGCCAGCTCTCTTTGGGGGTGGAACACTGAAGCTTTCTTT.

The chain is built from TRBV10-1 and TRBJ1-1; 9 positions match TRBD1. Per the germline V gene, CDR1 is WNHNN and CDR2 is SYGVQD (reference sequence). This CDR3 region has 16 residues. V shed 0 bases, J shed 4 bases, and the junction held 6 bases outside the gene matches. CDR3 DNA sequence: TGCGCCAGCAGTGAGTCTCCAGGACAGGGGAGCACTGAAGCTTTCTTT. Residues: CASSESPGQGSTEAFF.